This entry features one TCR beta chain sequence. Antigen: not known. This record belongs to a study of cytomegalovirus exposure and HLA in healthy donors. Study findings and constraints: As was reported, the classifier diagnosed cytomegalovirus status with high specificity and sensitivity.

A multiplex PCR was run with 60 Vbeta primers and 13 Jbeta primers. Some clones are missing from TCRdb's copy, which holds only in-frame ones; the method was immunoSEQ multiplex PCR. The sample holds under 200,000 clones, about 81% seen once. The sequenced sample consisted of PBMCs. This sequence was found in a girl aged 2-10 years in good health and CMV-seropositive.

DNA of the CDR3: TGTGCCAGCAGTTTACCTGGACTAACCCATGAGCAGTTCTTC. Translation gives CASSLPGLTHEQFF. The chain uses TRBV27 and TRBJ2-1; D is perhaps TRBD2 (6 bases). V lost 2 bases, J lost 8 bases, and 13 bases lay in between. CDR3 length equals 14 residues. CDR1 and CDR2 from the germline V gene are MNHEY and SMNVEV (reference sequence).